Shown below are 13 T cell receptor beta chains from a single sample sequenced in a study of CD8+CD57+ T cells in acquired aplastic anemia. Both TCR beta VDJ combination and CDR3 sequence profiling were carried out. Genomic DNA was the template for this profiling. TCRdb re-called the reads through MiXCR, storing one row per CDR3 protein. The table lists about 130,000 distinct CDR3 sequences, around two fifths of them singletons. The sequenced sample consisted of sorted CD4+, CD8+, or CD8+CD57+ T cells (not recorded which) from PBMCs. These receptors came from a human donor in good health, serving as a control.

This clonotype was recorded a few times. Since a much larger clone is just one base distant, this may be a read error. The V and J genes are TRBV20-1 and TRBJ2-5, with 7 bases aligning to TRBD1. Germline CDR1 reads DFQATT; CDR2 reads SNEGSKA (reference sequence). The CDR3 length is 15 residues. The V and J ends lost 2 bases and 3 bases, in that order; junction bases with no gene match: 9. Written as DNA, the CDR3 is TGCAGTGCTAGAAAGGGGGCCAGACCGAAAGAGACCCAGTACTTC. Amino acid sequence: CSARKGARPKETQYF.

This clonotype was counted at least ten times. The chain uses TRBV12-3 or TRBV12-4 and TRBJ1-5; 9 positions match TRBD1. This CDR3 region has 15 residues. The ends lost 5 bases at V and 6 bases at J; junction bases unmatched: 8. The CDR3 loop reads CASSTGQGYGQPQHF. In DNA form, the CDR3 reads TGTGCCAGCAGTACCGGACAGGGGTATGGTCAGCCCCAGCATTTT.

This clonotype was counted at least ten times. V and J are TRBV7-2 and TRBJ1-2, with D perhaps matching TRBD1 (6 bases). The V and J ends lost 2 bases and 5 bases respectively, with 12 bases between them. This CDR3 contains 14 residues. Per the germline V gene, CDR1 is SGHTA and CDR2 is FQGNSA. CDR3 protein: CASSLLSQGYGYTF. CDR3 coding DNA: TGTGCCAGCAGCTTATTATCCCAGGGGTATGGCTACACCTTC.

At least ten counts were recorded for this clonotype. J is TRBJ2-1 and V is TRBV5-1; D perhaps matches TRBD2 (5 bases). Germline V CDR1 and CDR2: SGHRS, YFSETQ. Trimming shortened V by 4 bases and J by 6 bases, and 17 bases separated the two germline ends. There are 15 residues in the CDR3. CDR3 amino acids: CASSLLERVRNEQFF. The CDR3 DNA sequence: TGCGCCAGCAGCCTACTCGAGAGGGTACGCAATGAGCAGTTCTTC.

This clonotype was detected only a few times. The genes are TRBV15 and TRBJ1-1; TRBD1 might be the D (5 bases). V lost 0 bases, J lost 11 bases, and 16 bases lay in between. The CDR3 is made up of 14 amino acids. Germline V gene sequence: CDR1 LNHNV, CDR2 YYDKDF (reference sequence). CDR3 loop: CATSRDEERGCAFF. The CDR3 DNA is TGTGCCACCAGCAGAGATGAAGAAAGGGGTTGCGCTTTCTTT.

This clonotype was recorded at least ten times. For the CDR3, the DNA is TGTGCCACCAGTGACACGAGCTCTGGAAACACCATATATTTT. Residues: CATSDTSSGNTIYF. The chain couples TRBV24-1 to TRBJ1-3; D is unclear. This CDR3 comprises 14 residues. The germline gives CDR1 KGHDR, CDR2 SFDVKD. With 4 bases removed from V and 0 bases from J, the gap between germline ends came to 6 bases.

V and J are TRBV10-3 and TRBJ2-7, with 9 bases aligning to TRBD2. This CDR3 has 13 amino acids. Unmatched junction bases numbered 7, after V lost 10 bases and J lost 3 bases. Germline V CDR1 and CDR2: ENHRY, SYGVKD. CDR3 residues: CATRLAAFYEQYF. The CDR3 nucleotides are TGTGCCACCCGACTAGCGGCTTTCTACGAGCAGTACTTC.

Worth noting for this clonotype: Since a much larger clone is just one base distant, this may be a read error. V and J are TRBV28 and TRBJ1-5; tentatively, D is TRBD1 (5 bases). The CDR3 consists of 11 residues. The V and J ends lost 8 bases and 4 bases respectively, with 6 bases between them. From germline, CDR1 is MDHEN and CDR2 SYDVKM. The CDR3 here is CASGTNQPQHF. Here the CDR3 DNA reads TGTGCCAGCGGGACGAATCAGCCCCAGCATTTT.

This clonotype showed up many times. This rearrangement joins TRBV20-1 to TRBJ2-7; D is possibly TRBD2 (5 bases). CDR1 DFQATT and CDR2 SNEGSKA come from the germline V gene (reference sequence). Trimming took 3 bases from V and 5 from J, leaving 11 bases between them. The length of the CDR3 is 12 residues. The CDR3 DNA follows: TGCAGTGCTAGCCCTAGCAGCAACGAGCAGTACTTC. Encoded protein: CSASPSSNEQYF.

This clonotype was found a few times. The gene calls are TRBV20-1 and TRBJ1-2, with D maybe TRBD1 (5 bases). The germline V gene has CDR1 DFQATT and CDR2 SNEGSKA (reference sequence). Trimming pared 5 bases from V and 6 bases from J, leaving 25 bases between. CDR3 length equals 16 residues. CDR3: CSALRGRPGGSDGYTF. The CDR3 DNA sequence: TGCAGTGCTTTGAGGGGTCGCCCGGGGGGGTCGGATGGCTACACCTTC.

This clonotype is a singleton in its sample. The chain carries TRBV24-1 and TRBJ1-6; D is ambiguous. CDR1 is KGHDR and CDR2 is SFDVKD in the germline V gene. The CDR3 consists of 13 residues. The V end was cut by 9 bases, the J end by 10 bases, with 15 bases between. The CDR3 DNA is TGTGCCACCGTCTGGATAGGCGGGTCACCCCTCCACTTT. Translated, it gives CATVWIGGSPLHF.

This clonotype showed up many times. The CDR3 DNA is TGTGCCAGCAGCGTAATATCCTTAGGGCGGAATGGACCTGAAGCTTTCTTT. Translated, it gives CASSVISLGRNGPEAFF. The V gene is TRBV9, the J gene TRBJ1-1; D not certain. V was shortened by 1 base and J by 6 bases, with 22 bases between the two germline ends. The CDR3 is made up of 17 amino acids. From germline, CDR1 is SGDLS and CDR2 YYNGEE.

At least ten counts were recorded for this clonotype. The chain combines TRBV2 with TRBJ2-5, with TRBD2 as a possible D gene (7 bases). Germline CDR1 and CDR2: SNHLY and FYNNEI. The CDR3 is 14 amino acids. The V end was cut by 6 bases, the J end by 1 base, with 12 bases between. CDR3 amino acids: CASSERGGQETQYF. In nucleotides, the CDR3 is TGTGCCAGCAGCGAAAGGGGGGGCCAAGAGACCCAGTACTTC.